What follows are 2 T cell receptor beta chains derived from one specimen sequenced in a study of T-cell memory formation after mild COVID-19. MiXCR was run by TCRdb on the 5' RACE reads, yielding one entry per CDR3 protein. The sample includes 50,000 or so distinct CDR3 sequences, about 28% of them seen just once. The specimen sequenced was PBMCs or a T cell subset sorted from them (not recorded which). The source of these receptors is a man between 18 and 29 years old who had mild COVID-19 (a few samples of this study predate the infection). Cell type and time point are not known.

This clonotype is medium-sized (0.01 to 0.1%). The chain links TRBV6-4 to TRBJ2-3; 10 bases line up with TRBD1. V shed 0 bases and J 4 bases; nucleotides not matched to a gene: 1. Germline V gene lookup returns CDR1 MRHNA and CDR2 SNTAGT. The CDR3 length is 15 residues. The CDR3 loop reads CASSDSTGGADTQYF. The CDR3 bases are TGTGCCAGCAGTGACTCGACAGGGGGCGCAGATACGCAGTATTTT.

CDR3 amino acids: CSARGTSGGAILFWDTQYF. As DNA, the CDR3 is TGCAGTGCTAGAGGGACTAGCGGGGGGGCTATTCTCTTTTGGGATACGCAGTATTTT. V usage is TRBV20-1 and J usage is TRBJ2-3; TRBD2 matches at 15 bases. This CDR3 is built from 19 residues. V lost 1 base to trimming and J lost 6 bases; unmatched junction nucleotides: 14. The V gene's germline CDR1 is DFQATT and CDR2 SNEGSKA (reference sequence).